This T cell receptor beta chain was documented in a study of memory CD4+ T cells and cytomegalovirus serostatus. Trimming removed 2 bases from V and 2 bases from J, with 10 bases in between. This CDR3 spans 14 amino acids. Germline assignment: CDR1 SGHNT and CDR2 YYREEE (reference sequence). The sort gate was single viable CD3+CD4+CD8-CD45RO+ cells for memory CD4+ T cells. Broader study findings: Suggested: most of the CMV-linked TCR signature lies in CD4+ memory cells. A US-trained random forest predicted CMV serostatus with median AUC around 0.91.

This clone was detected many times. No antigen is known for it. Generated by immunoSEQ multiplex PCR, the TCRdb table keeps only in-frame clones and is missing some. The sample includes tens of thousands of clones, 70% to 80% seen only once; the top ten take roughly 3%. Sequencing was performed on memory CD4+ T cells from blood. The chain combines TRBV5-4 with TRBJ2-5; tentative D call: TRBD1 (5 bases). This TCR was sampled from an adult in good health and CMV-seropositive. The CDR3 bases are TGTGCCAGCAGCTTCCAGGGTACACAAGAGACCCAGTACTTC. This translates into CASSFQGTQETQYF.